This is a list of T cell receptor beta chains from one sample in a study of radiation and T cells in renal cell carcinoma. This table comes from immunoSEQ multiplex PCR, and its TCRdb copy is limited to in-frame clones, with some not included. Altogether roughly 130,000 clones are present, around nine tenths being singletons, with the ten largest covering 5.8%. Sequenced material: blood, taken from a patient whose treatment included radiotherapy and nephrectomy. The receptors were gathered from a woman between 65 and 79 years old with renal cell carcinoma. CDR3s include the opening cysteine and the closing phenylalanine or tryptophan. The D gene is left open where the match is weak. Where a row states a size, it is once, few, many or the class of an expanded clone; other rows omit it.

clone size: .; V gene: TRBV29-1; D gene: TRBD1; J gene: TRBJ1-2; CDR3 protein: CSAERQGSIYGYTF; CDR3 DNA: TGCAGCGCAGAGCGACAGGGTAGTATCTATGGCTACACCTTC
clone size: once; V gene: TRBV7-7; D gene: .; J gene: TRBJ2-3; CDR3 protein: CASSLGDSRDTQYF; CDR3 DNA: TGTGCTAGCAGCTTGGGGGACTCACGAGATACGCAGTATTTT
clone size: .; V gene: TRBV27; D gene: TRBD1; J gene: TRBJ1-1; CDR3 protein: CASRPDRGGTEAFF; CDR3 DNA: TGTGCCAGCAGGCCCGACAGGGGGGGAACTGAAGCTTTCTTT
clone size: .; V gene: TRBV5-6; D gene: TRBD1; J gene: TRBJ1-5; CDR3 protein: CASSFGTGGFNQPQHF; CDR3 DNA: TGTGCCAGCAGCTTCGGGACAGGGGGATTCAATCAGCCCCAGCATTTT
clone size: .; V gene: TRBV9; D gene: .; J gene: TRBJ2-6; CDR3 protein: CASSVGGGGGANVLTF; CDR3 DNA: TGTGCCAGCAGCGTAGGAGGCGGCGGGGGGGCCAACGTCCTGACTTTC
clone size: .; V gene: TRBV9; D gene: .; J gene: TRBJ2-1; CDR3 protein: CASSVEGGGYNEQFF; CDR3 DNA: TGTGCCAGCAGCGTAGAGGGAGGGGGTTACAATGAGCAGTTCTTC
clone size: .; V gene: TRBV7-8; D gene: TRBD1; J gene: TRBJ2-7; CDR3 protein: CASREGQGPNEQYF; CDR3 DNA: TGTGCCAGCAGGGAGGGACAGGGTCCCAACGAGCAGTACTTC
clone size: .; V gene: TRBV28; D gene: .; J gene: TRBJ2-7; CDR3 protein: CASRDTSYEQYF; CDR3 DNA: TGTGCCAGCAGAGACACTTCCTACGAGCAGTACTTC
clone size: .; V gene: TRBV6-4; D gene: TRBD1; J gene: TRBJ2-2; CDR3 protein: CASSAKTGSGELFF; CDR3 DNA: TGTGCCAGCAGTGCCAAGACAGGGAGCGGGGAGCTGTTTTTT
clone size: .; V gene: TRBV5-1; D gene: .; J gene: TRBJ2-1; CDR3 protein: CASSPPGIYYNEQFF; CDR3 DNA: TGCGCCAGCAGCCCCCCCGGGATTTACTACAATGAGCAGTTCTTC
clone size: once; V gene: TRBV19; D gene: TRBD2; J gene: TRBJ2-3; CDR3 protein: CASSNLAGGPGDTQYF; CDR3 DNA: TGTGCCAGTAGTAATCTAGCGGGGGGGCCGGGAGATACGCAGTATTTT
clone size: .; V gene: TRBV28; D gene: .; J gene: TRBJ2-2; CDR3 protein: CASSLEIGGRHGELFF; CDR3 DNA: TGTGCCAGCAGTCTAGAAATCGGCGGGCGCCACGGGGAGCTGTTTTTT
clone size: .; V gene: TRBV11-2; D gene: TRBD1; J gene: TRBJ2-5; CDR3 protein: CASSSGQGEETQYF; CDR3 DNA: TGTGCCAGCAGCTCGGGACAGGGTGAGGAGACCCAGTACTTC
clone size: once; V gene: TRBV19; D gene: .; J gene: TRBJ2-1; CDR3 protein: CASSIIGRAIGEQFF; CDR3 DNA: TGTGCCAGTAGTATTATCGGACGGGCCATCGGTGAGCAGTTCTTC
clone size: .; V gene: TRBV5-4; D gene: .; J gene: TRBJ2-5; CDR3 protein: CASRGDFSRETQYF; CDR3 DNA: TGTGCCAGCAGAGGGGATTTCTCGAGAGAGACCCAGTACTTC
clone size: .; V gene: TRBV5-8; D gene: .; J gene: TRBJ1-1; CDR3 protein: CASSLGRVNTEAFF; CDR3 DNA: TGTGCCAGCAGCTTGGGCAGGGTGAACACTGAAGCTTTCTTT
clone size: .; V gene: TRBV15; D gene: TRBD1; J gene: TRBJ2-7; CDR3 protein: CATSSGTGVDEQYF; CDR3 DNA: TGTGCCACCAGCAGCGGGACAGGGGTGGACGAGCAGTACTTC
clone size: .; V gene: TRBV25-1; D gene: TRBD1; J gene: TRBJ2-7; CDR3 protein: CASSELGQKDRGVEQYF; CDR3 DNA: TGTGCCAGCAGTGAATTAGGTCAGAAGGACAGGGGGGTAGAGCAGTACTTC
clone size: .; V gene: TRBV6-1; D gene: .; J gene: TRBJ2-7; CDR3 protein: CASSDLRDEQYF; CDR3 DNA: TGTGCCAGCAGTGATTTGAGGGACGAGCAGTACTTC
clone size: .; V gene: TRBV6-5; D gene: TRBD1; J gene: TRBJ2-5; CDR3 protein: CASSPGQGQYF; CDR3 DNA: TGTGCCAGCAGTCCGGGACAGGGGCAGTACTTC
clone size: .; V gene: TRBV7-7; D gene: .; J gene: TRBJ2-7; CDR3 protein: CASSLVYEQYF; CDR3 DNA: TGTGCTAGCAGCTTAGTCTACGAGCAGTACTTC
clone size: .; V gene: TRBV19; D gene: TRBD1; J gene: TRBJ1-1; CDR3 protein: CASSIDRRLPPGQGATEAFF; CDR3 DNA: TGTGCCAGTAGTATAGATCGTCGGCTTCCCCCGGGACAGGGGGCCACTGAAGCTTTCTTT
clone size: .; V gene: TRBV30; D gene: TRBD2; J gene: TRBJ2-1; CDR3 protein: CAWSKGEGSYNEQFF; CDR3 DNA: TGTGCCTGGAGTAAAGGGGAGGGCTCCTACAATGAGCAGTTCTTC
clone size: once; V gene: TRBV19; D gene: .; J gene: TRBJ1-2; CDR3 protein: CASSGQTAGGGYTF; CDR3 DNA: TGTGCCAGTAGTGGCCAGACAGCTGGAGGAGGCTACACCTTC
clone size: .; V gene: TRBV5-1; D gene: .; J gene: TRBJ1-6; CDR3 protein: CASSLTGDNSPLHF; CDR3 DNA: TGCGCCAGCAGCTTGACAGGTGATAATTCACCCCTCCACTTT
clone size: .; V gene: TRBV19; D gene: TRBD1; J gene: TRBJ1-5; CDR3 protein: CASRGQDNQPQHF; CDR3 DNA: TGTGCCAGTAGGGGACAGGATAATCAGCCCCAGCATTTT
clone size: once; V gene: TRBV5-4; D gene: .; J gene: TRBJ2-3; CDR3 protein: CASSLEGDTQYF; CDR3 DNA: TGTGCCAGCAGCTTGGAAGGAGATACGCAGTATTTT
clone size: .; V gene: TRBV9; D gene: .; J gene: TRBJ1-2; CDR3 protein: CASSETGINYGYTF; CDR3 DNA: TGTGCCAGCAGCGAAACAGGGATTAACTATGGCTACACCTTC
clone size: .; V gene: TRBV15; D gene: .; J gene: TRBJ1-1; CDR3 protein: CATSRVVGAGNTEAFF; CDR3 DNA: TGTGCCACCAGCAGAGTGGTGGGGGCCGGTAACACTGAAGCTTTCTTT
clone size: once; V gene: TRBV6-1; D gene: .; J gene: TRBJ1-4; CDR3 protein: CASKFGQGVEKLFF; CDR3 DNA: TGTGCCAGCAAATTTGGGCAGGGTGTGGAAAAACTGTTTTTT
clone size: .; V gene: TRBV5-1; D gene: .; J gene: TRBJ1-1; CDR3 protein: CASSSGGSGTEAFF; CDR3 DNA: TGCGCCAGCAGCTCCGGAGGGAGTGGGACTGAAGCTTTCTTT
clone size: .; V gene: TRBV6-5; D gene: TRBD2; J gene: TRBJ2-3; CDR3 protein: CASSYSSGGFIDTQYF; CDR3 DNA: TGTGCCAGCAGTTACTCGAGCGGGGGGTTTATAGATACGCAGTATTTT
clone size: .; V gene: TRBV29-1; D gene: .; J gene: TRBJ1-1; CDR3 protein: CSVEVRTANTEAFF; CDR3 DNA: TGCAGCGTTGAAGTTAGGACAGCGAACACTGAAGCTTTCTTT
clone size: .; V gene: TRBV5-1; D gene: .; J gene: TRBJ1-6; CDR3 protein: CASSLLPSYNSPLHF; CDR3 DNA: TGCGCCAGCAGCTTGCTCCCTAGCTATAATTCACCCCTCCACTTT
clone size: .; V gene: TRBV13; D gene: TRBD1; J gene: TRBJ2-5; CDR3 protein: CASSLDRGYQETQYF; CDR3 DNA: TGTGCCAGCAGCTTAGACAGGGGGTACCAAGAGACCCAGTACTTC
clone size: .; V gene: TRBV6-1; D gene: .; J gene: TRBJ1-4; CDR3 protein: CASLGGAKNEKLFF; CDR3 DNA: TGTGCCAGCCTCGGAGGGGCCAAAAATGAAAAACTGTTTTTT
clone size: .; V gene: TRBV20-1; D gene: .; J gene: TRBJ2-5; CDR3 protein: CSARPVETQYF; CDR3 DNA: TGCAGTGCTAGGCCGGTGGAGACCCAGTACTTC
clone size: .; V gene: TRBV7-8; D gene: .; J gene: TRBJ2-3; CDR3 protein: CASSPRGEVRTDTQYF; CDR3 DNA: TGTGCCAGCAGCCCCCGCGGGGAGGTGCGCACAGATACGCAGTATTTT
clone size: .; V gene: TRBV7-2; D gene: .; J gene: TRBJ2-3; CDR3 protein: CATRQPSSTDTQYF; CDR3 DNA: TGTGCTACAAGACAGCCCTCTAGCACAGATACGCAGTATTTT
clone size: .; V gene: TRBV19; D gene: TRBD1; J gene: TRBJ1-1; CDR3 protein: CASRATGVGTEAFF; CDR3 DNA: TGTGCCAGTAGGGCCACAGGGGTCGGCACTGAAGCTTTCTTT
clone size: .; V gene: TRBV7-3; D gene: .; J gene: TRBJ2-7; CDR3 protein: CASSGLDIRYF; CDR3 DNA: TGTGCCAGCAGCGGTTTGGACATCCGGTACTTC
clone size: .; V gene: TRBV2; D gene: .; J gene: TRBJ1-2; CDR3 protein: CASSPTGNGYTF; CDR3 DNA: TGTGCCAGCAGCCCCACAGGGAACGGCTACACCTTC
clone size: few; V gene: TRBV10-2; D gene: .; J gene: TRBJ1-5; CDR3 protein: CASRGGNQPQHF; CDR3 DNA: TGCGCCAGCAGAGGCGGCAATCAGCCCCAGCATTTT
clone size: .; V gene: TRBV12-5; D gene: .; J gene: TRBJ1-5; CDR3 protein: CASGPAPGDNSNQPQHF; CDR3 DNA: TGTGCTAGTGGTCCTGCCCCGGGGGACAATAGCAATCAGCCCCAGCATTTT
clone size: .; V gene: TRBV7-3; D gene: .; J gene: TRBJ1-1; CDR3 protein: CASSLVAETEAFF; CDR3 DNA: TGTGCCAGCAGCTTAGTCGCCGAAACTGAAGCTTTCTTT
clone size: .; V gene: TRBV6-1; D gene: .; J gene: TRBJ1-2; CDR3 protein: CASSELGNYGYTF; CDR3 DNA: TGTGCCAGCAGTGAATTGGGAAACTATGGCTACACCTTC
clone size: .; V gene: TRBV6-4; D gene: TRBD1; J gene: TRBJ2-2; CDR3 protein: CASSGDRNTGELFF; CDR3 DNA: TGTGCCAGCAGTGGGGACAGGAACACCGGGGAGCTGTTTTTT
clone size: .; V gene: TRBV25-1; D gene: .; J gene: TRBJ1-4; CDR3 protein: CASSSVGWDEKLFF; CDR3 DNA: TGTGCCAGCAGTTCAGTGGGGTGGGATGAAAAACTGTTTTTT
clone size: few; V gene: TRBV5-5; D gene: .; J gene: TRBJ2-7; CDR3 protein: CASSFLTGRFGYEQYF; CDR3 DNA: TGTGCCAGCAGCTTTCTGACAGGGAGGTTTGGCTACGAGCAGTACTTC
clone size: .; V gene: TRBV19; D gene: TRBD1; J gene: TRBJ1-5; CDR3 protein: CASTTGIYSNQPQHF; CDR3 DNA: TGTGCCAGTACGACAGGGATATATAGCAATCAGCCCCAGCATTTT
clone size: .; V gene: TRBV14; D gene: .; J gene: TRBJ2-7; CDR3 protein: CASSPDHYEQYF; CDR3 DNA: TGTGCCAGCAGTCCGGACCACTACGAGCAGTACTTC
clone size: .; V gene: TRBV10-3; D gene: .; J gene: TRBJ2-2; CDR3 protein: CANGGSGELFF; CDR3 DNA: TGTGCCAACGGTGGGTCCGGGGAGCTGTTTTTT
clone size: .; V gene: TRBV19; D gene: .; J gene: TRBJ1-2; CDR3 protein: CASSSRTRVESYGYTF; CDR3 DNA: TGTGCCAGTAGTTCCCGGACCCGTGTAGAGTCCTATGGCTACACCTTC
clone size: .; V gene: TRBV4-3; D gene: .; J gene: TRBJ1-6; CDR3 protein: CASSQVGSPLHF; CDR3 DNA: TGCGCCAGCAGCCAAGTGGGTTCACCCCTCCACTTT
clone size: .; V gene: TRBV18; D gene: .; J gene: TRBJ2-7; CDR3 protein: CASSPPTPSSYEQYF; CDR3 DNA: TGTGCCAGCTCACCACCCACGCCGAGCTCCTACGAGCAGTACTTC